This TCR beta chain was sequenced during a study of blood T cell repertoires in COVID-19. In the authors' workflow: From reference gene primer amplification, estimates of nucleated cell counts were derived. Only in-frame clones appear in the TCRdb table, and some are missing; sequencing was by immunoSEQ multiplex PCR. The DNA gave D and trimming, while V, J and clone size come from that table. The sample gives 37,000 or so clones, over 75% of which show up once; 33% is in the top ten. The V gene end was trimmed by 2 bases and the J gene end by 0 bases; junction bases not matched to a gene: 4. Germline loops: CDR1 SGDLS, CDR2 YYNGEE. The CDR3 length is 16 residues.

This sequence originates from a man in his 60s with acute or convalescent COVID-19. The genes are TRBV9 and TRBJ1-3; TRBD1 matches at 8 bases. The sequencing sample was made of peripheral blood. Here the CDR3 reads CASSVGTGTSGNTIYF. CDR3 coding DNA: TGTGCCAGCAGCGTCGGGACAGGAACCTCTGGAAACACCATATATTTT.